These 9 T cell receptor beta chains were sequenced from one sample in a study of T-cell memory formation after mild COVID-19. One entry per CDR3 protein results from TCRdb running MiXCR on the 5' RACE reads. The sample has about 360,000 distinct CDR3 sequences, approximately 15% seen once. Material: PBMCs or a T cell subset sorted from them (not recorded which). All receptors derive from a man between 18 and 35 years old who had mild COVID-19 (a few samples of this study predate the infection). Cell type and time point are not known.

The chain couples TRBV20-1 to TRBJ2-7; TRBD1 agrees at 7 bases. The germline CDR1 and CDR2 sequences are DFQATT and SNEGSKA (reference sequence). The CDR3 is 16 residues long. Unmatched junction bases numbered 9, after V lost 0 bases and J lost 1 base. Here the CDR3 DNA reads TGCAGTGCTAGAGATCCGGGACAGTCACCGTCCTACGAGCAGTACGTC. Protein sequence: CSARDPGQSPSYEQYV.

This clonotype was counted only a few times. V usage is TRBV5-1 and J usage is TRBJ2-2; a weak D match, TRBD1 (6 bases). Per germline, CDR1 SGHRS and CDR2 YFSETQ. Trimming pared 3 bases from V and 7 bases from J, leaving 13 bases between. The CDR3 has 14 residues. The CDR3 protein is CASSWGPGYGELFF. The CDR3 bases are TGCGCCAGCAGCTGGGGGCCGGGGTACGGGGAGCTGTTTTTT.

V gene TRBV7-2 combines with J gene TRBJ2-2; D possibly matches TRBD1 or TRBD2 (6 bases each). Germline-derived CDR1 and CDR2 are SGHTA and FQGNSA. V was trimmed by 2 bases and J by 4 bases, leaving 23 bases between them. The CDR3 spans 19 residues. CDR3 nucleotides: TGTGCCAGCAGCTTATGGAGGGCCGGACAGACGATTGTCACCGGGGAGCTGTTTTTT. Translation: CASSLWRAGQTIVTGELFF.

The genes are TRBV24-1 and TRBJ2-2; D not certain. With 1 base removed from V and 5 bases from J, the gap between germline ends came to 4 bases. This CDR3 contains 13 residues. Per the germline V gene, CDR1 is KGHDR and CDR2 is SFDVKD. CDR3 sequence reads: CATSDFHTGELFF. DNA for the CDR3: TGTGCCACCAGTGATTTCCATACCGGGGAGCTGTTTTTT.

V and J are TRBV7-8 and TRBJ2-5, with D perhaps TRBD2 (6 bases). Trimming stripped 4 bases from V and 5 bases from J, with 14 bases between. From germline, CDR1 is SGHVS and CDR2 FQNEAQ. The CDR3 length is 14 residues. Here the CDR3 reads CASSWGDLRETQYF. CDR3 nucleotides: TGTGCCAGCAGCTGGGGGGACCTGCGGGAGACCCAGTACTTC.

The CDR3 reads CASSPFGGRADTQYF. CDR3 bases: TGTGCCAGCAGCCCTTTCGGCGGTAGAGCGGATACGCAGTATTTT. The rearrangement joins TRBV7-2 to TRBJ2-3; no firm D call. Germline V gene lookup returns CDR1 SGHTA and CDR2 FQGNSA. V shed 5 bases and J shed 6 bases, with 18 bases lying between them. The CDR3 spans 15 residues.

This clonotype was counted between two and nine times. The V gene is TRBV9, the J gene TRBJ1-2; D possibly corresponds to TRBD1 (6 bases). Germline V lookup: CDR1 SGDLS, CDR2 YYNGEE. The CDR3 is 14 amino acids. Trimming pared 4 bases from V and 4 bases from J, leaving 14 bases between. CDR3 sequence: CASSLSGGSYGYTF. CDR3 coding DNA: TGTGCCAGCAGCTTATCGGGGGGCAGCTATGGCTACACCTTC.

This chain links TRBV19 with TRBJ2-7; 7 bases map to TRBD1. The length of the CDR3 is 14 residues. Germline V gene lookup returns CDR1 LNHDA and CDR2 SQIVND (reference sequence). V dropped 5 bases and J dropped 3; count of bases not matched to a gene: 7. CDR3 residues: CASSFDRDSYEQYF. The CDR3 nucleotides are TGTGCCAGTAGTTTCGACCGGGACAGCTACGAGCAGTACTTC.

This chain joins TRBV6-2 or TRBV6-3 and TRBJ1-5; no clear D gene. Germline values: CDR1 MNHEY, CDR2 SVGEGT. The CDR3 extends over 14 amino acids. The V and J ends lost 0 bases and 5 bases respectively, with 8 bases between them. The CDR3 is CASSYSPEYQPQHF. CDR3 in DNA: TGTGCCAGCAGTTACTCGCCGGAATATCAGCCCCAGCATTTT.